This is a list of T cell receptor beta chains from one sample in a study of T cells in Graves' hyperthyroidism and ophthalmopathy. One entry per CDR3 protein, called by TCRdb with MiXCR from the multiplex PCR reads. The profile shows 600,000 or so distinct CDR3 sequences, around 16% of them singletons. The sequencing sample was made of blood. Receptors were obtained from a woman between 25 and 40 years old with Graves' hyperthyroidism. CDR3s include the opening cysteine and the closing phenylalanine or tryptophan. The D gene is left open where the match is weak. Clone sizes are given selectively: once, few, many, or a class where the clone is expanded.

clone size,J gene,D gene,V gene,CDR3 protein,CDR3 DNA
few,TRBJ2-1,TRBD1,TRBV20-1,CSARSARVVAGQGRGTDEQFF,TGCAGTGCTCGCAGTGCCAGGGTAGTGGCGGGACAGGGGAGGGGAACGGATGAGCAGTTCTTC
NA,TRBJ2-3,TRBD1,TRBV5-1,CASSQGQGRSDTQYF,TGCGCCAGCAGCCAGGGACAGGGGAGATCAGATACGCAGTATTTT
few,TRBJ2-3,NA,TRBV18,CASSPTHRLSGLGDTQYF,TGTGCCAGCTCACCAACACACAGGCTAAGCGGCCTGGGGGATACGCAGTATTTT
many,TRBJ2-4,NA,TRBV28,CASSPPRRGQNIQYF,TGTGCCAGCAGTCCCCCGCGGAGGGGACAAAACATTCAGTACTTC
few,TRBJ1-1,NA,TRBV11-3,CASSLEGGHLTEAFF,TGTGCCAGCAGCTTAGAGGGGGGACACCTCACTGAAGCTTTCTTT
many,TRBJ1-2,NA,TRBV12-3/TRBV12-4,CASSLRRYGYTF,TGTGCCAGCAGTTTGCGACGGTATGGCTACACCTTC
many,TRBJ2-1,TRBD1,TRBV28,CASSSGTGANVNEQFF,TGTGCCAGCAGTTCAGGGACAGGGGCCAATGTTAATGAGCAGTTCTTC
NA,TRBJ1-1,TRBD1,TRBV6-1,CASTQPGQGNTEAFF,TGTGCCAGCACCCAACCCGGACAGGGGAACACTGAAGCTTTCTTT
few,TRBJ2-6,NA,TRBV3-1,CASSQSGGIGANVLTF,TGTGCCAGCAGCCAATCAGGGGGGATAGGGGCCAACGTCCTGACTTTC
NA,TRBJ1-1,TRBD1,TRBV5-6,CASSSTKQGANMNTEAFF,TGTGCCAGCAGCTCGACAAAACAGGGGGCCAACATGAACACTGAAGCTTTCTTT
few,TRBJ1-4,NA,TRBV7-9,CASSLVPGPDEKLFF,TGTGCCAGCAGCTTAGTTCCGGGGCCCGATGAAAAACTGTTTTTT
many,TRBJ2-1,NA,TRBV2,CASSEAEASQQFF,TGTGCCAGCAGTGAAGCGGAAGCGAGCCAGCAGTTCTTC
once,TRBJ2-1,TRBD2,TRBV10-1,CASTEPGLAGEQFF,TGCGCCAGCACCGAACCGGGACTAGCGGGGGAGCAGTTCTTC
NA,TRBJ1-1,NA,TRBV7-9,CASSFQGSATEAFF,TGTGCCAGCAGCTTTCAGGGGTCCGCCACTGAAGCTTTCTTT
few,TRBJ2-7,NA,TRBV6-1,CASTTGDGSEQYF,TGTGCCAGCACGACGGGGGATGGTTCCGAGCAGTACTTC
few,TRBJ1-1,TRBD1,TRBV7-3,CASSASGQAVTEAFF,TGTGCCAGCAGCGCGAGTGGACAGGCGGTCACTGAAGCTTTCTTT
few,TRBJ2-3,TRBD2,TRBV5-1,CASSLEGSGAMYF,TGCGCCAGCAGCTTGGAGGGTAGCGGGGCTATGTATTTT
many,TRBJ2-5,NA,TRBV29-1,CSVEDKAAQETQYF,TGCAGCGTTGAAGATAAGGCAGCCCAAGAGACCCAGTACTTC
many,TRBJ1-2,NA,TRBV28,CAILMVVGNGYTF,TGTGCCATCCTGATGGTTGTAGGGAATGGCTACACCTTC
NA,TRBJ1-1,NA,TRBV6-2/TRBV6-3,CASRAQGFMNTEAFF,TGTGCCAGCAGGGCACAGGGATTTATGAACACTGAAGCTTTCTTT
many,TRBJ2-3,NA,TRBV28,CASSLTRAAITDTQYF,TGTGCCAGCAGTTTAACGAGGGCAGCTATCACAGATACGCAGTATTTT
NA,TRBJ1-2,NA,TRBV19,CATKTPTSANYGYTF,TGTGCCACCAAGACTCCGACTTCCGCTAACTATGGCTACACCTTC
NA,TRBJ2-1,TRBD2,TRBV20-1,CSARGPTSGRYNEQFF,TGCAGTGCTAGGGGGCCGACTAGCGGGCGTTACAATGAGCAGTTCTTC
many,TRBJ2-3,NA,TRBV7-3,CASSPPGAAGTDTQYF,TGTGCCAGCAGCCCCCCAGGGGCGGCGGGGACAGATACGCAGTATTTT
many,TRBJ2-5,TRBD1,TRBV28,CASSLYGTGQETQYF,TGTGCCAGCAGTTTATACGGGACAGGTCAAGAGACCCAGTACTTC
many,TRBJ1-5,NA,TRBV12-3/TRBV12-4,CASTKSNQPQHF,TGTGCCAGCACAAAGAGCAATCAGCCCCAGCATTTT
many,TRBJ2-7,NA,TRBV30,CAWKRARGNEQYF,TGTGCCTGGAAAAGGGCGAGAGGCAACGAGCAGTACTTC
many,TRBJ1-5,TRBD1,TRBV12-3/TRBV12-4,CASSFFGTGDQPQHF,TGTGCCAGCAGTTTTTTCGGGACAGGGGATCAGCCCCAGCATTTT
NA,TRBJ2-1,TRBD2,TRBV10-3,CAISSGTSGLFTHEQFF,TGTGCCATCAGTTCCGGGACTAGCGGCCTATTTACCCATGAGCAGTTCTTC
NA,TRBJ2-1,TRBD2,TRBV27,CASSFGRNPSYNEQFF,TGTGCCAGCAGTTTCGGGAGGAACCCCTCCTACAATGAGCAGTTCTTC
many,TRBJ1-5,TRBD1,TRBV6-5,CASSWTGGNQPQHF,TGTGCCAGCAGTTGGACAGGGGGGAACCAGCCCCAGCATTTT
many,TRBJ1-2,NA,TRBV3-1,CASSQDYGYTF,TGTGCCAGCAGCCAGGATTATGGCTACACCTTC
once,TRBJ1-6,NA,TRBV24-1,CATLGGIRDSPLHF,TGTGCCACGCTAGGGGGAATTAGGGATTCACCCCTCCACTTT
many,TRBJ1-2,TRBD1,TRBV6-1,CASSRTGDYGYTF,TGTGCCAGCAGTCGCACAGGGGACTATGGCTACACCTTC
few,TRBJ2-3,TRBD2,TRBV19,CASAAGLGLAGAATDTQYF,TGTGCCAGTGCAGCTGGCCTGGGACTAGCGGGAGCGGCGACAGATACGCAGTATTTT
NA,TRBJ2-7,TRBD1,TRBV11-2,CASAFGTGASYEQYF,TGTGCCAGCGCCTTTGGGACAGGGGCCTCCTACGAGCAGTACTTC
few,TRBJ2-3,NA,TRBV6-1,CASRSDSDRHTDTQYF,TGTGCCAGCAGATCCGACTCGGACAGACACACAGATACGCAGTATTTT
many,TRBJ2-3,TRBD2,TRBV3-1,CATFSGRGTDTQYF,TGTGCCACGTTTAGCGGGAGGGGCACAGATACGCAGTATTTT
few,TRBJ2-1,TRBD2,TRBV5-1,CASSLAVTGGSQYKQFF,TGCGCCAGCAGCTTGGCCGTCACGGGAGGAAGTCAATATAAGCAGTTCTTC
few,TRBJ1-4,NA,TRBV7-2,CASSLNRVLGEKLFF,TGTGCCAGCAGCTTGAACAGGGTACTGGGTGAAAAACTGTTTTTT
NA,TRBJ2-7,NA,TRBV20-1,CSAPRGYEQYF,TGCAGTGCTCCACGAGGGTACGAGCAGTACTTC
NA,TRBJ2-5,NA,TRBV5-8,CASSAGSRDGETQYF,TGTGCCAGCAGCGCCGGGAGTAGGGACGGAGAGACCCAGTACTTC
NA,TRBJ1-1,NA,TRBV20-1,CSAREGTVGTEAFF,TGCAGTGCTAGAGAGGGGACCGTTGGCACTGAAGCTTTCTTT
NA,TRBJ2-7,TRBD2,TRBV12-3/TRBV12-4,CASSLVLAGGHVEQYF,TGCGCCAGCAGCTTGGTACTAGCGGGAGGACACGTCGAGCAGTACTTC
NA,TRBJ2-7,NA,TRBV15,CATSRGYYEQYF,TGTGCCACCAGCAGGGGGTACTACGAGCAGTACTTC
many,TRBJ2-1,NA,TRBV24-1,CATSGWSEEQFF,TGTGCCACCAGTGGTTGGAGTGAGGAGCAGTTCTTC
many,TRBJ2-7,NA,TRBV3-1,CASSQGPDTSYEQYF,TGTGCCAGCAGCCAAGGACCAGACACCTCCTACGAGCAGTACTTC
NA,TRBJ1-2,TRBD1,TRBV20-1,CSAPTGGYGYTF,TGCAGTGCCCCTACAGGGGGCTATGGCTACACCTTC
many,TRBJ2-7,NA,TRBV7-6,CASSLVEGGRGRAYEQYF,TGTGCCAGCAGCTTAGTCGAGGGTGGCAGGGGACGTGCCTACGAGCAGTACTTC